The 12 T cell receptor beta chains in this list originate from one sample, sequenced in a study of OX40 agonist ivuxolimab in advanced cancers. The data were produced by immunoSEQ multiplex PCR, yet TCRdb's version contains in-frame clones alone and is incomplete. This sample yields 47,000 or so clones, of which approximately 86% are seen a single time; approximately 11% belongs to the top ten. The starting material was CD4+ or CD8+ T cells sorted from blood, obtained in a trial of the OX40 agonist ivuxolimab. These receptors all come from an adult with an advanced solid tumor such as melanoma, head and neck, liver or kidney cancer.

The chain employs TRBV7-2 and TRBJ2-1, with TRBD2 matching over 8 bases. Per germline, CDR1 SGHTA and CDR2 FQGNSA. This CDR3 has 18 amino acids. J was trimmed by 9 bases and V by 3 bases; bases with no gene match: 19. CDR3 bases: TGTGCCAGCAGCTTCCCTGGACAGAAAGGACTAGCTACCGGTGAGCAGTTCTTC. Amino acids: CASSFPGQKGLATGEQFF.

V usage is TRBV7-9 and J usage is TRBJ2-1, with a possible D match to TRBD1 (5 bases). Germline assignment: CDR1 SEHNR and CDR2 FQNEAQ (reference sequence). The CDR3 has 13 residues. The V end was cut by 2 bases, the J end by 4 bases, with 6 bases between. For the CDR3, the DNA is TGTGCCAGCAGCTTACGACAGTACAATGAGCAGTTCTTC. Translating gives CASSLRQYNEQFF.

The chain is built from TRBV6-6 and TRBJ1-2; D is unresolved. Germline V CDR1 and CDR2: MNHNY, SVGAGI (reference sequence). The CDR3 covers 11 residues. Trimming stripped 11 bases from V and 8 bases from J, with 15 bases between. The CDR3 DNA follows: TGTGCCGGCCGCAACTCCGTCGGCTACACCTTC. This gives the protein CAGRNSVGYTF.

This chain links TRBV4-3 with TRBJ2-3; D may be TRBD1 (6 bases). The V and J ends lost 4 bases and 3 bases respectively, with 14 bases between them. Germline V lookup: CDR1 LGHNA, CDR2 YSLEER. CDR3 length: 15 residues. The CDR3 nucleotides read TGCGCCAGCAGCCTTTCACAGGGTATTACAGATACGCAGTATTTT. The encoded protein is CASSLSQGITDTQYF.

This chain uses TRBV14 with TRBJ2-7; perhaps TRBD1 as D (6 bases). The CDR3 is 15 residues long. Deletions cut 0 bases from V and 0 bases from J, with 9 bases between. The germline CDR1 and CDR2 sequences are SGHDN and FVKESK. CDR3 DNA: TGTGCCAGCAGCCAAGACGGGACACTCTCCTACGAGCAGTACTTC. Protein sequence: CASSQDGTLSYEQYF.

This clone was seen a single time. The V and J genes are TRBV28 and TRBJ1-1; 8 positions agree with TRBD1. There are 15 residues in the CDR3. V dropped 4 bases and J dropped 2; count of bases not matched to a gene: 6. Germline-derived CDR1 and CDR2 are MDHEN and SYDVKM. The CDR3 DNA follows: TGTGCCAGCAGTTGGACAGGGCTCATCAACACTGAAGCTTTCTTT. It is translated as CASSWTGLINTEAFF.

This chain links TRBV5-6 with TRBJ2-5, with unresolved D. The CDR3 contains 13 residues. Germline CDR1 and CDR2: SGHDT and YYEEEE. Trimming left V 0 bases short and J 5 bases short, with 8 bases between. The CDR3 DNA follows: TGTGCCAGCAGCTTGGCCGATGGGGAGACCCAGTACTTC. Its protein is CASSLADGETQYF.

The CDR3 is CASSSQGRETQYF. CDR3 bases: TGTGCCAGCAGCTCACAGGGACGGGAGACCCAGTACTTC. The chain combines TRBV6-6 with TRBJ2-5; tentative D call: TRBD1 (6 bases). In germline, CDR1 is MNHNY, CDR2 SVGAGI (reference sequence). Trimming took 6 bases from V and 5 from J, leaving 13 bases between them. The CDR3 is made up of 13 amino acids.

The CDR3 loop reads CASSLSPSGANVLTF. The CDR3 DNA reads TGTGCCAGCAGTTTATCCCCCTCTGGGGCCAACGTCCTGACTTTC. V is TRBV27 and J is TRBJ2-6, with no clear D. The germline V and J ends were trimmed by 0 bases and 0 bases, with 3 bases remaining between them. CDR3 length: 15 amino acids. The germline gives CDR1 MNHEY, CDR2 SMNVEV (reference sequence). Full variable domain (rest looked up from reference TRBV27 and TRBJ2-6): EAQVTQNPRYLITVTGKKLTVTCSQNMNHEYMSWYRQDPGLGLRQIYYSMNVEVTDKGDVPEGYKVSRKEKRNFPLILESPSPNQTSLYFCASSLSPSGANVLTFGAGSRLTVL.

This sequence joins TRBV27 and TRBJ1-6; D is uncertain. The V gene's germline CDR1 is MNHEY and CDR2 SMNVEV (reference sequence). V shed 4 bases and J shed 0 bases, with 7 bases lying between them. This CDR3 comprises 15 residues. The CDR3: CASSSSPSYNSPLHF. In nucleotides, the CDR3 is TGTGCCAGCAGTTCTTCACCCTCCTATAATTCACCCCTCCACTTT.

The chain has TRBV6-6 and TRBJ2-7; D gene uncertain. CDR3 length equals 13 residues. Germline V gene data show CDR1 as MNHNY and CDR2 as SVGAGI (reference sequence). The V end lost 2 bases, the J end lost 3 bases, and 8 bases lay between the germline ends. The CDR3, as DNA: TGTGCCAGCAGTTACGGTGGGGTCTACGAGCAGTACTTC. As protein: CASSYGGVYEQYF.

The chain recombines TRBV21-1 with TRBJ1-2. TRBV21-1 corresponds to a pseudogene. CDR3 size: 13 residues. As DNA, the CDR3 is TGTGCCAGCAGCCCAGACGGAAACTATGGCTACACCTTC. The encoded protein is CASSPDGNYGYTF.